This T cell receptor beta chain was obtained from a study of spatial heterogeneity in lung cancer. Overall study results and limits: Expanded tumor TCRs that were ubiquitous appeared in blood more at resection than follow-up.

Concerning this clonotype itself: What it recognizes is unknown.

Time point defined: sample taken at primary tumor resection. Frozen PBMC, nontumor lung or tumor provided whole RNA, which was sequenced unsorted. TCRdb independently ran MiXCR on the 5' RACE reads; one entry per CDR3 protein. Of about 82,000 distinct CDR3 sequences listed, about 12% are singletons. With 2 bases clipped from V and 5 bases from J, the junction kept 8 bases outside the gene matches. CDR1 and CDR2 from the germline V gene are DFQATT and SNEGSKA (reference sequence). The CDR3 covers 16 residues. This clonotype originated in a male donor with early-stage non-small cell lung cancer. Sequenced material: PBMCs, taken at surgery. The gene calls are TRBV20-1 and TRBJ2-5, with 13 bases matching TRBD2. DNA for the CDR3: TGCAGTGCTAGACCAACTAGCGGGAGGGCCCGGGAGACCCAGTACTTC. Translating it yields CSARPTSGRARETQYF.